Listed below are T cell receptor beta chains from one sample, sequenced in a study of blood T cells in healthy people across ages. TCRdb redid the calling of the 5' RACE reads with MiXCR, one entry per CDR3 protein. Of 700,000 or so distinct CDR3 sequences detected, about 24% appear once; the ten largest clones hold around 22%. The sample was blood. The receptor set was obtained from a man aged 65 to 85 in good health. CDR3s include the opening cysteine and the closing phenylalanine or tryptophan. D genes are given only for firm matches. Only some rows state a clone size, as once, few, many or a class for expanded clones.

>few|TRBJ2-5|TRBD2|TRBV7-9
TGTGCCAGCAGATACGGACTAGGATCGGAGACCCAGTACTTC
CASRYGLGSETQYF
>few|TRBJ2-1|-|TRBV20-1
TGCAGTGCCGAATCCGGCGGACTGTACAATGAGCAGTTCTTC
CSAESGGLYNEQFF
>-|TRBJ2-5|TRBD2|TRBV3-1
TGTGCCAGCGTCCTAGCGGGAGAAGAGACCCAGTACTTC
CASVLAGEETQYF
>few|TRBJ2-3|-|TRBV6-5
TGTGCCAGCAGAAACAGGATTCCTACAGATACGCAGTATTTT
CASRNRIPTDTQYF
>-|TRBJ2-3|TRBD2|TRBV2
TGTGCCAGCACCTCTACTAGCGGGATAGATACGCAGTATTTT
CASTSTSGIDTQYF
>few|TRBJ2-7|-|TRBV6-5
TGTGCCAGCAGTTACACTCCACATCTACGCTCCTACGAGCAGTACTTC
CASSYTPHLRSYEQYF
>-|TRBJ2-3|TRBD2|TRBV9
TGTGCCAGCAGCCCTTTGACTAGCAGCACAGATACGCAGTATTTT
CASSPLTSSTDTQYF
>few|TRBJ2-3|-|TRBV5-1
TGCGCCAGCAGCTTAACCTCCGTGCAAGGAGATACGCAGTATTTT
CASSLTSVQGDTQYF
>-|TRBJ2-7|-|TRBV20-1
TGCAGTGCTAGAAACAAAGACTACGAGCAGTACTTC
CSARNKDYEQYF
>few|TRBJ2-5|TRBD2|TRBV6-2/TRBV6-3
TGTGCCAGCAGTTTCGAACCGGGACTAGCGGGAGAGACCCAGTACTTC
CASSFEPGLAGETQYF
>few|TRBJ1-6|TRBD1|TRBV6-5
TGTGCCAGCAGGCCAGACAGGGCGAATTCACCCCTCCACTTT
CASRPDRANSPLHF
>-|TRBJ2-1|TRBD2|TRBV12-3/TRBV12-4
TGTGCCAGCAGTTCCCCTAGCGGGAGGGCGATCTACAATGAGCAGTTCTTC
CASSSPSGRAIYNEQFF
>-|TRBJ2-1|TRBD2|TRBV15
TGTGCCACCCAGGCGGCCATAGCGGGAGTGGGTAGTGAGCAGTTCTTC
CATQAAIAGVGSEQFF
>-|TRBJ1-2|-|TRBV12-3/TRBV12-4
TGTGCCAGCAGTTTAGGGGGGGCATGGGGCTACACCTTC
CASSLGGAWGYTF
>-|TRBJ2-5|-|TRBV7-2
TGTGCCAGCAGCTTAGAATGGGATCGGGAAGGGGGGACCCAGTACTTC
CASSLEWDREGGTQYF
>-|TRBJ2-1|TRBD1|TRBV19
TGTGCCAGTACCAACCCCGGACAGGGCTTATCCTACAATGAGCAGTTCTTC
CASTNPGQGLSYNEQFF
>-|TRBJ2-1|-|TRBV18
TGTGCCAGCTCACCAAACTCTTACGATGAGCAGTTCTTC
CASSPNSYDEQFF
>-|TRBJ2-3|-|TRBV20-1
TGCAGTGCTAGTCCCACAAGTGGTCACACAGATACGCAGTATTTT
CSASPTSGHTDTQYF
>few|TRBJ2-5|-|TRBV15
TGTGCCACCAGCAAGCCGCCGAAGGAGACCCAGTACTTC
CATSKPPKETQYF
>-|TRBJ1-5|-|TRBV24-1
TGTGCCACCAGAGGGTCAAGGGCCCAGCCCCAGCATTTT
CATRGSRAQPQHF
>once|TRBJ2-1|TRBD1|TRBV3-1
TGTGCCAGCAGCCAAGGGGACAGGCGGGAAAACAATGAGCAGTTCTTC
CASSQGDRRENNEQFF
>-|TRBJ2-1|TRBD2|TRBV5-1
TGCGCCAGCAGCTTGAGCGGGGGAGACTACAATGAGCAGTTCTTC
CASSLSGGDYNEQFF
>-|TRBJ1-4|-|TRBV20-1
TGCAGTGCTAGAGATCCGGGGAAGGAAAAACTGTTTTTT
CSARDPGKEKLFF
>few|TRBJ1-6|-|TRBV28
TGTGCCAGCAGTTTCCGCAGGGGCGATAATTCACCCCTCCACTTT
CASSFRRGDNSPLHF
>many|TRBJ2-4|-|TRBV12-3/TRBV12-4
TGTGCCAGCAACCCTGGTTTGGGGGCGGGCAAAAACATTCAGTACTTC
CASNPGLGAGKNIQYF
>many|TRBJ2-3|-|TRBV5-1
TGTGCCAGCAGCTTAGGGACTAGCACAGATACGCAGTATTTT
CASSLGTSTDTQYF
>-|TRBJ1-1|TRBD1|TRBV18
TGTGCCAGCTCACCGCAGGGGGCCCATAGGGCTGAAGCTTTCTTT
CASSPQGAHRAEAFF
>few|TRBJ2-7|TRBD2|TRBV20-1
TGCAGTGCTAGAGATATACTAGCGGGGTTCGAGCAGTACTTC
CSARDILAGFEQYF
>few|TRBJ2-3|-|TRBV3-1
TGTGCCAGCAGCCAATCAGGCACAGATACGCAGTATTTT
CASSQSGTDTQYF
>few|TRBJ2-1|TRBD2|TRBV29-1
TGCAGCGTTGGGCCAGCGGGGGGTGGTGAGCAGTTCTTC
CSVGPAGGGEQFF
>once|TRBJ1-2|-|TRBV5-1
TGCGCCAGCAGCTTGGATATAGGGCGGAACTATGGCTACACCTTC
CASSLDIGRNYGYTF
>-|TRBJ1-1|TRBD1|TRBV12-3/TRBV12-4
TGTGCCAGCAGCCCCCGTTGGACAGGGAGTCCTGAAGCTTTCTTT
CASSPRWTGSPEAFF
>-|TRBJ1-1|-|TRBV5-1
TGCGCCACCTCCCAGGGAACCATGAACACTGAAGCTTTCTTT
CATSQGTMNTEAFF
>many|TRBJ1-1|TRBD1|TRBV5-1
TGCGCCAGCAGCTGGGGACAGGGTGGGACTGAAGCTTTCTTT
CASSWGQGGTEAFF
>-|TRBJ2-3|-|TRBV12-3/TRBV12-4
TGTGCCAGCAGTGACTTGAATGCAGATACGCGGTATTTT
CASSDLNADTRYF